This entry is about one T cell receptor (beta chain). The target antigen is unknown. Trimming removed 4 bases from V and 0 bases from J, with 9 bases in between. The CDR3 is made up of 13 amino acids. From germline, CDR1 is SQVTM and CDR2 ANQGSEA. The entry originates in a study of CD4+ T cells in melanoma. Some clones are missing from TCRdb's copy, which holds only in-frame ones; the method was immunoSEQ multiplex PCR. Here the sample spans about 140,000 clones, around 90% being singletons. General study results and limits: CD8+ T cell, macrophage and B cell function reportedly correlated with neoantigen-specific CD4+ T cells.

V is TRBV29-1 and J is TRBJ1-2; D is unclear. The receptor was derived from a human donor with melanoma. The CDR3 spells CSVVRTPNYGYTF. The CDR3 DNA reads TGCAGCGTTGTGCGTACCCCTAACTATGGCTACACCTTC.